Each of the 9 T cell receptor beta chains below was sequenced from the same sample in a study of radiation and T cells in renal cell carcinoma. Time point: blood 2 weeks post-SBRT. Treatment reported: 15 Gy SBRT to primary tumor, nephrectomy 4 weeks later. Sequencing used immunoSEQ multiplex PCR; TCRdb keeps in-frame clones, though not all of them. In the table there are more than 150,000 clones, 87% of which are singletons. The material sequenced was blood, taken from a patient whose treatment included radiotherapy and nephrectomy. The source of these receptors is a woman between 45 and 65 years old with renal cell carcinoma.

On this clone: This CDR3 is also generated by other DNA sequences in the sample. The CDR3 protein is CASSQGPNTEAFF. The CDR3 DNA follows: TGTGCCAGCAGCCAGGGCCCTAACACTGAAGCTTTCTTT. This sequence joins TRBV7-2 and TRBJ1-1, with a weak D call TRBD1 (5 bases). This CDR3 has 13 residues. V shed 5 bases and J shed 2 bases, with 9 bases lying between them. Germline V gives CDR1 SGHTA, CDR2 FQGNSA.

The chain has TRBV5-4 and TRBJ1-4; D is unclear. In germline, CDR1 is SGHNT, CDR2 YYREEE (reference sequence). There are 15 residues in the CDR3. Trimming shortened V by 3 bases and J by 8 bases, and 17 bases separated the two germline ends. CDR3 amino acids: CASSSSYGEREKLFF. In DNA form, the CDR3 reads TGTGCCAGCAGCTCCTCTTATGGGGAGCGAGAAAAACTGTTTTTT.

This clone was recorded only once. The chain uses TRBV6-5 and TRBJ1-2; 10 bases agree with TRBD1. The V segment lost 6 bases and the J segment 8 bases; nucleotides outside the gene matches: 3. Germline assignment: CDR1 MNHEY and CDR2 SVGAGI. CDR3 length: 12 amino acids. The CDR3 DNA follows: TGTGCCAGCAGCCGACAGGGGGCGGGCTACACCTTC. This encodes CASSRQGAGYTF.

The J gene is TRBJ1-2, the V gene TRBV7-2, with D perhaps matching TRBD1 (6 bases). V lost 5 bases, J lost 2 bases, and 18 bases lay in between. Looked up from germline, CDR1 is SGHTA and CDR2 is FQGNSA. The CDR3 runs to 16 residues. The CDR3 DNA sequence: TGTGCCAGCAGCCCCAGGGGCCTGACTTCCAACTATGGCTACACCTTC. As protein: CASSPRGLTSNYGYTF. The entire variable domain, with the rest obtained from reference TRBV7-2 and TRBJ1-2, is as follows: GAGVSQSPSNKVTEKGKDVELRCDPISGHTALYWYRQSLGQGLEFLIYFQGNSAPDKSGLPSDRFSAERTGGSVSTLTIQRTQQEDSAVYLCASSPRGLTSNYGYTFGSGTRLTVV.

The chain links TRBV20-1 to TRBJ2-7; D is uncertain. Per germline, CDR1 DFQATT and CDR2 SNEGSKA (reference sequence). V lost 6 bases to trimming and J lost 0 bases, with 6 bases between them. CDR3 length equals 11 residues. This chain's CDR3 is CSASDSYEQYF. CDR3 sequence (DNA): TGCAGTGCCAGTGACTCCTACGAGCAGTACTTC.

CDR3 DNA sequence: TGTGCCAGCAGTGGGGACGGAAACTATGGCTACACCTTC. The encoded protein is CASSGDGNYGYTF. The rearrangement links TRBV2 to TRBJ1-2, with a weak D call TRBD1 (5 bases). The CDR3 loop spans 13 amino acids. Germline values: CDR1 SNHLY, CDR2 FYNNEI. V was clipped by 4 bases and J by 2 bases, with 8 bases between them.

The genes are TRBV6-5 and TRBJ2-3, with 10 nucleotides matching TRBD2. The germline V gene encodes CDR1 MNHEY and CDR2 SVGAGI. V gave up 6 bases and J gave up 6 bases; unmatched junction bases: 9. There are 15 residues in the CDR3. Written as DNA, the CDR3 is TGTGCCAGCAGCCAGACTAGCGGGCGACTTGATACGCAGTATTTT. Translation gives CASSQTSGRLDTQYF.

The chain is built from TRBV6-5 and TRBJ1-2; maybe TRBD1 (5 bases). The CDR3 spans 15 residues. CDR1 and CDR2 (germline): MNHEY, SVGAGI. Trimming took 5 bases from V and 8 from J, leaving 21 bases between them. The CDR3 coding sequence is TGTGCCAGCAGTACTCGGGACCCTACCCCGAGAGGCTACACCTTC. It is translated as CASSTRDPTPRGYTF.

This clone was seen a handful of times. This chain connects TRBV9 to TRBJ1-1; 7 positions match TRBD1. V dropped 3 bases and J dropped 10; count of bases not matched to a gene: 3. The V gene's germline CDR1 is SGDLS and CDR2 YYNGEE. The CDR3 sequence is 11 residues long. The CDR3: CASSGPGGAFF. The CDR3, as DNA: TGTGCCAGCAGCGGACCAGGGGGAGCTTTCTTT.